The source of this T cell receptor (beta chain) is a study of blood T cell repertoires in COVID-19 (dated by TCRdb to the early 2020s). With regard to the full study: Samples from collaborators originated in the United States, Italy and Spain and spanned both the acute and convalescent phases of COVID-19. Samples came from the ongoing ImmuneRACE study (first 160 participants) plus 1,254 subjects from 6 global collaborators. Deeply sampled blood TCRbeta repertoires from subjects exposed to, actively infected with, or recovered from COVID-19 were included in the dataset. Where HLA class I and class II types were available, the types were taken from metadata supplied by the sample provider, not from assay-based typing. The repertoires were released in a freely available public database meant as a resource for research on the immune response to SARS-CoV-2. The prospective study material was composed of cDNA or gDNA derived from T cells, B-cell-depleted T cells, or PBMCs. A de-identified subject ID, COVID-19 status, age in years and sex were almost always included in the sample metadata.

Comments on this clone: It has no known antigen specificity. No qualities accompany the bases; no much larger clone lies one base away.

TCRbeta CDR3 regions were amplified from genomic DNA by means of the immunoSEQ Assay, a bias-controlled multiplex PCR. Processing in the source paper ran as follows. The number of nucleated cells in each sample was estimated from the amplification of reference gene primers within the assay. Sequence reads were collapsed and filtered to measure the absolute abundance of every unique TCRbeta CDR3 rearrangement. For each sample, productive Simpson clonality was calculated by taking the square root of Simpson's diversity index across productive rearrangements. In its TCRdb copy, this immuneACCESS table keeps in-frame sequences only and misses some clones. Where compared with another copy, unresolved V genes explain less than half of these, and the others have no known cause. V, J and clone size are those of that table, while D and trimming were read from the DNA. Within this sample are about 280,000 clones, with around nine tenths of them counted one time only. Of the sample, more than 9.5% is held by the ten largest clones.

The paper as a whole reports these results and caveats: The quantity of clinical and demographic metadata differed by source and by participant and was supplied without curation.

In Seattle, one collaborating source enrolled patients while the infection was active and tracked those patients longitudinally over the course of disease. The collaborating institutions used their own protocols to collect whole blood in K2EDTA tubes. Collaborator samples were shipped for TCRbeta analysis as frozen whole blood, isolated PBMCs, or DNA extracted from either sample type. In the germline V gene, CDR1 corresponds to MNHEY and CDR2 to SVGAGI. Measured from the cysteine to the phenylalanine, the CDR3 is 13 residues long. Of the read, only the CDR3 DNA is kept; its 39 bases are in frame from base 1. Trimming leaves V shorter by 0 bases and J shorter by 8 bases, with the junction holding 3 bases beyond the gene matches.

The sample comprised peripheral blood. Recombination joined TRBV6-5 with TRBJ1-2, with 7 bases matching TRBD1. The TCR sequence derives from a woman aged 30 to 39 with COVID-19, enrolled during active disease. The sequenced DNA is TGTGCCAGCAGTTACTCGACAGGGACCGGCTACACCTTC. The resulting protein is CASSYSTGTGYTF.